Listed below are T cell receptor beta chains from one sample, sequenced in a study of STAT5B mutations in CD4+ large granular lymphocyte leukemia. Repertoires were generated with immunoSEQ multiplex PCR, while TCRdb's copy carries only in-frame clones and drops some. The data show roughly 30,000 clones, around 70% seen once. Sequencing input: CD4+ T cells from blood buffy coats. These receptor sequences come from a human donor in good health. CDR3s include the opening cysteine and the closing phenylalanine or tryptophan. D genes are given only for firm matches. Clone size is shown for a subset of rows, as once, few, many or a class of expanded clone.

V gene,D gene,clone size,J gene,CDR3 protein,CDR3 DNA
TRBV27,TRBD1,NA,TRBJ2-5,CASSLQGTGPQETQYF,TGTGCCAGCAGTCTCCAAGGGACAGGGCCCCAAGAGACCCAGTACTTC
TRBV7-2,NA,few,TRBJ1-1,CASSTRTVMNTEAFF,TGTGCCAGCAGCACCCGGACAGTTATGAACACTGAAGCTTTCTTT
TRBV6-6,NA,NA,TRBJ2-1,CASSYSTGNEQFF,TGTGCCAGCAGTTACTCTACGGGCAATGAGCAGTTCTTC
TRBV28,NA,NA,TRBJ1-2,CASREAGSGYTF,TGTGCCAGCCGTGAGGCAGGGTCTGGCTACACCTTC
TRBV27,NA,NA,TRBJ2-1,CASTSDYKVEYNEQFF,TGTGCCAGCACCTCGGACTATAAAGTTGAGTACAATGAGCAGTTCTTC
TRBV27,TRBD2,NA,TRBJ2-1,CASRVAGGGYNEQFF,TGTGCCAGCAGGGTAGCGGGAGGGGGGTACAATGAGCAGTTCTTC
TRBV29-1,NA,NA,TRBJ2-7,CSVEGISYEQYF,TGCAGCGTTGAAGGAATTTCCTACGAGCAGTACTTC
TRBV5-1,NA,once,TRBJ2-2,CASSLTFGPGELFF,TGCGCCAGCAGCTTAACATTCGGTCCCGGGGAGCTGTTTTTT
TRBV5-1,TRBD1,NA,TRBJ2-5,CASSLTGGKETQYF,TGCGCCAGCAGCTTGACAGGGGGCAAAGAGACCCAGTACTTC
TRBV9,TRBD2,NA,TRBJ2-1,CASSPREIGFSEQFF,TGTGCCAGCAGCCCGCGGGAGATCGGGTTTTCTGAGCAGTTCTTC
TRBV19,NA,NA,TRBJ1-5,CASIAVGEGGNQPQHF,TGTGCCAGTATCGCTGTGGGGGAGGGAGGCAATCAGCCCCAGCATTTT
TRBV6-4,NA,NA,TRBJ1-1,CASSPEQNTEAFF,TGTGCCAGCAGCCCCGAACAGAACACTGAAGCTTTCTTT
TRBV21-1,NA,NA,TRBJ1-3,CASSKVGGTGTGTYSGNTIYF,TGTGCCAGCAGCAAAGTTGGAGGGACAGGGACAGGGACGTACTCTGGAAACACCATATATTTT
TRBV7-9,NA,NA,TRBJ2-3,CASSLSGADTQYF,TGTGCCAGCAGCTTATCAGGGGCAGATACGCAGTATTTT
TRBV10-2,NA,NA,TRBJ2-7,CASRQPSYEQYF,TGCGCCAGCAGACAACCGTCCTACGAGCAGTACTTC
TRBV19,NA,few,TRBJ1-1,CASSIIPDLNTEAFF,TGTGCCAGTAGTATAATACCGGACTTAAACACTGAAGCTTTCTTT
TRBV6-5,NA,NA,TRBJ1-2,CASSYRYRDLNYGYTF,TGTGCCAGCAGTTACCGGTACAGGGATCTGAACTATGGCTACACCTTC
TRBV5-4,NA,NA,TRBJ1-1,CASSSRLNTEAFF,TGTGCCAGCAGCTCCAGACTGAACACTGAAGCTTTCTTT
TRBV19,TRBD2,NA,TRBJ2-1,CATDTGPRLAGNEQFF,TGTGCCACCGACACAGGCCCCCGACTAGCGGGTAATGAGCAGTTCTTC
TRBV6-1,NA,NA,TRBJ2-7,CASSNRRTGAEQYF,TGTGCCAGCAGTAACCGGAGGACCGGAGCGGAGCAGTACTTC
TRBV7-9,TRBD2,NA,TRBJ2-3,CASSFSGGTDTQYF,TGTGCCAGCAGCTTTAGCGGGGGGACCGATACGCAGTATTTT
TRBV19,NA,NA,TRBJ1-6,CASSLLARGEGVSPLHF,TGTGCCAGTAGTCTGCTTGCCAGGGGCGAGGGGGTTTCACCCCTCCACTTT
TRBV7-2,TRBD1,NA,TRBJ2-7,CASRPRTGDYEQYF,TGTGCCAGCAGGCCGCGGACAGGGGACTACGAGCAGTACTTC
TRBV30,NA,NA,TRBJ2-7,CAWSLSGYEQYF,TGTGCCTGGAGTTTATCGGGCTACGAGCAGTACTTC
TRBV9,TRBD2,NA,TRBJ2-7,CASSEGLAGEKYEQYF,TGTGCCAGCAGCGAGGGACTAGCGGGTGAAAAATACGAGCAGTACTTC
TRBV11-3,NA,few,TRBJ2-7,CASSLAGGQQYF,TGTGCCAGCAGCTTAGCCGGGGGCCAGCAGTACTTC
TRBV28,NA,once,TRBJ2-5,CASSFIPQALRETQYF,TGTGCCAGCAGTTTTATCCCGCAGGCCCTACGGGAGACCCAGTACTTC
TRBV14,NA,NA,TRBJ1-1,CASSQWTPMNTEAFF,TGTGCCAGCAGCCAATGGACACCCATGAACACTGAAGCTTTCTTT
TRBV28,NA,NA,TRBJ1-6,CASSASQGDHSPLHF,TGTGCCAGCAGTGCCAGCCAGGGAGATCATTCACCCCTCCACTTT
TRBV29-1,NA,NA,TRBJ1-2,CSVYVRQAVRGGYTF,TGCAGCGTCTATGTTAGACAGGCCGTTCGGGGAGGCTACACCTTC
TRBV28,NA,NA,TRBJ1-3,CATRNVNTIYF,TGTGCCACCCGGAATGTGAACACCATATATTTT
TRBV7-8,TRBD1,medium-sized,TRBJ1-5,CASSSEDRVYQPQHF,TGTGCCAGCAGCTCCGAGGACAGGGTTTATCAGCCCCAGCATTTT
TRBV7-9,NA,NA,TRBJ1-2,CASSSTLQDNYGYTF,TGTGCCAGCAGCTCGACGCTACAAGATAACTATGGCTACACCTTC
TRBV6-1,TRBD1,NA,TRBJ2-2,CASRSGTGDTGELFF,TGTGCCAGCAGGTCCGGGACAGGGGACACCGGGGAGCTGTTTTTT
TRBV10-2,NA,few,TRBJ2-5,CASSGLSIQETQYF,TGCGCCAGCAGTGGGCTGTCTATCCAAGAGACCCAGTACTTC
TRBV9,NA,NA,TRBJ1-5,CASSLRPTGQPQHF,TGTGCCAGCAGCCTTCGACCCACGGGTCAGCCCCAGCATTTT
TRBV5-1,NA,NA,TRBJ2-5,CASSFGGRETQYF,TGCGCCAGCAGCTTCGGGGGGCGTGAGACCCAGTACTTC
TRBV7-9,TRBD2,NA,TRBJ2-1,CASSLPPSGRADYNEQFF,TGTGCCAGCAGCTTACCGCCTAGCGGGAGGGCCGATTACAATGAGCAGTTCTTC
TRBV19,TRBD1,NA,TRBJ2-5,CASSIWSGGIETQYF,TGTGCCAGTAGTATTTGGTCAGGGGGCATCGAGACCCAGTACTTC
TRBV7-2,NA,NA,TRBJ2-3,CASSLRPGGYTDTQYF,TGTGCCAGCAGCTTACGTCCGGGGGGCTACACAGATACGCAGTATTTT
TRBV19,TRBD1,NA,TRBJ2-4,CASSTSPRQGVVYGSKNIQYF,TGTGCCAGTAGCACTTCCCCTAGACAGGGAGTAGTTTACGGGTCCAAAAACATTCAGTACTTC
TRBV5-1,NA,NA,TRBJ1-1,CASSMNRNTEAFF,TGCGCCAGCAGCATGAACAGGAACACTGAAGCTTTCTTT
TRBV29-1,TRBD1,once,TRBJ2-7,CSVGIQGVIYEQYF,TGCAGCGTTGGAATCCAGGGGGTAATATACGAGCAGTACTTC
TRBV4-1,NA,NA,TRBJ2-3,CASSQPQGSADTQYF,TGCGCCAGCAGCCAACCTCAGGGGTCGGCAGATACGCAGTATTTT
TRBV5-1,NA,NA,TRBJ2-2,CASSYWTHLKSELFF,TGCGCCAGCAGCTACTGGACCCATCTTAAATCCGAGCTGTTTTTT
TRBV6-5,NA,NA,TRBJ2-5,CASSWGPKETQYF,TGTGCCAGCAGTTGGGGCCCGAAAGAGACCCAGTACTTC
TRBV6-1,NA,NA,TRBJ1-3,CASSTNYGNTIYF,TGTGCCAGCAGTACAAACTACGGAAACACCATATATTTT
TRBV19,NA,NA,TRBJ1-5,CASSRGGQGQPQHF,TGTGCCAGTTCGCGCGGGGGGCAGGGGCAGCCCCAGCATTTT
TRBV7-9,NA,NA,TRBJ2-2,CASSSGVGGTGELFF,TGTGCCAGCAGCTCGGGGGTCGGGGGCACCGGGGAGCTGTTTTTT
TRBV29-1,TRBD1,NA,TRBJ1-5,CSVRTGGSNQPQHF,TGCAGCGTTCGGACAGGGGGTAGCAATCAGCCCCAGCATTTT
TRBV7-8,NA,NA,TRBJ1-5,CASSLGMAGQPQHF,TGTGCCAGCAGCTTAGGAATGGCAGGTCAGCCCCAGCATTTT
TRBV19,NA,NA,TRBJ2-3,CASSIGRYTDTQYF,TGTGCCAGTAGTATTGGACGATACACAGATACGCAGTATTTT
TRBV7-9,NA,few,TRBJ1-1,CASSLALVDTEAFF,TGTGCCAGCAGCTTAGCGCTCGTGGACACTGAAGCTTTCTTT
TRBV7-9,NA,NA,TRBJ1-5,CASSLDRIQPQHF,TGTGCCAGCAGCTTAGATCGGATTCAGCCCCAGCATTTT
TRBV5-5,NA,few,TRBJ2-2,CASSPGPYTGELFF,TGTGCCAGCAGCCCAGGACCATACACCGGGGAGCTGTTTTTT
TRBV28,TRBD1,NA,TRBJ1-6,CASRLSGQYNSPLHF,TGTGCCAGCAGGTTGTCGGGACAGTATAATTCACCCCTCCACTTT
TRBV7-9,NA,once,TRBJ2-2,CASSSRGQAVTGELFF,TGTGCCAGCAGCTCCAGGGGTCAGGCCGTCACCGGGGAGCTGTTTTTT
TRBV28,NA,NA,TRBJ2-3,CASSFGTGGPDTQYF,TGTGCCAGCAGTTTTGGGACCGGGGGGCCAGATACGCAGTATTTT
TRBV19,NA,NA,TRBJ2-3,CASSNRDTDTQYF,TGTGCCAGTAGTAACAGGGACACAGATACGCAGTATTTT